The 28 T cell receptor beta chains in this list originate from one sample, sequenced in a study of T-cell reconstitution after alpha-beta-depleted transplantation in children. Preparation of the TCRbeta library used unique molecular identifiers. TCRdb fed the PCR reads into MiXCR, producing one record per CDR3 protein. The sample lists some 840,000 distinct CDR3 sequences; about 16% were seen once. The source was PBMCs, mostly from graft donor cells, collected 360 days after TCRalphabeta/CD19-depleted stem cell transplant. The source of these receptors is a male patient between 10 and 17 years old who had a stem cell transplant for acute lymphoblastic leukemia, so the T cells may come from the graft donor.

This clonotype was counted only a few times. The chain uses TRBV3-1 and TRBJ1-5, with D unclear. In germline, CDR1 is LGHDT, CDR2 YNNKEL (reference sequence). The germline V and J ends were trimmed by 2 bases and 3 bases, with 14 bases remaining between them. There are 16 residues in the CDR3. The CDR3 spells CASSQSSGSPNQPQHF. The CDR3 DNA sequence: TGTGCCAGCAGCCAATCAAGTGGCAGTCCCAATCAGCCCCAGCATTTT.

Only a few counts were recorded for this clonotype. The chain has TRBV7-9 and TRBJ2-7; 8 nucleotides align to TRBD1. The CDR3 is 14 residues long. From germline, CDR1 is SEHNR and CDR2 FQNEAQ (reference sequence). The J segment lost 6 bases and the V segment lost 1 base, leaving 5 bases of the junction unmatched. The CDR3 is CASSLVAGGVEQYF. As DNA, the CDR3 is TGTGCCAGCAGCTTAGTGGCAGGGGGCGTCGAGCAGTACTTC.

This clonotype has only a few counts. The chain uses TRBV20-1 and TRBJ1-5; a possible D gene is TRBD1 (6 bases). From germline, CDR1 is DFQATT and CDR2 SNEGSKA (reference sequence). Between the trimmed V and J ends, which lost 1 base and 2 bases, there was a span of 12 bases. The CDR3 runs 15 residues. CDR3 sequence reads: CSARGDIAGNQPQHF. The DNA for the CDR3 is TGCAGTGCTAGAGGGGACATAGCTGGCAATCAGCCCCAGCATTTT.

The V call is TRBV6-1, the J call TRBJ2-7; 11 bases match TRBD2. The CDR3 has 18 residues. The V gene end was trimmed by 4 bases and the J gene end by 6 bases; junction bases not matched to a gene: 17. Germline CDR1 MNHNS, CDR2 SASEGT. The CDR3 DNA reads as TGTGCCAGCAGTGCCCAGGGACTAGCGGAACTCCTTCCGGGCGAGCAGTACTTC. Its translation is CASSAQGLAELLPGEQYF.

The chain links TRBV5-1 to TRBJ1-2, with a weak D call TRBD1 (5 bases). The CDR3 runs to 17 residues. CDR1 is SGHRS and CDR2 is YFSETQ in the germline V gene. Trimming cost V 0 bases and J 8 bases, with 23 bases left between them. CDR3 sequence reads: CASSLEAGSLNLDGYTF. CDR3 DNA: TGCGCCAGCAGCTTGGAGGCAGGGAGCTTAAATCTGGACGGCTACACCTTC.

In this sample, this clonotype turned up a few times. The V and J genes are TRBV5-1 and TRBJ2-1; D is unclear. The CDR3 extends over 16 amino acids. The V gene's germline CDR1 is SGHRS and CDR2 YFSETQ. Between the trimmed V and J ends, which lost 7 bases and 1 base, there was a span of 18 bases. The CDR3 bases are TGCGCCAGCCGGAGACCCGGTCTGGCTTCCTACAATGAGCAGTTCTTC. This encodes CASRRPGLASYNEQFF.

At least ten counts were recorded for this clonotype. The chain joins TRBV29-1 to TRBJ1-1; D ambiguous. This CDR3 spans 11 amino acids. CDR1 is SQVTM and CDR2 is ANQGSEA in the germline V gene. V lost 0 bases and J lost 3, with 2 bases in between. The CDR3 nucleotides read TGCAGCGTTGAAGAACACACTGAAGCTTTCTTT. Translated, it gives CSVEEHTEAFF.

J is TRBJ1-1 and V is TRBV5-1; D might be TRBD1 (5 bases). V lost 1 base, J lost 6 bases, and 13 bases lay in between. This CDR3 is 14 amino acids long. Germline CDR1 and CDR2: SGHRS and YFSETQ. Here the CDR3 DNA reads TGCGCCAGCAGCTTGTCTCAGGGCCCGGCTGAAGCTTTCTTT. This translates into CASSLSQGPAEAFF.

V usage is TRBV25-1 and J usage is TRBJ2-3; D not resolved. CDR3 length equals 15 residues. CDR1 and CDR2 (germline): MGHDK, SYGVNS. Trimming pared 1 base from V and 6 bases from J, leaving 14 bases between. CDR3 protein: CASSESRSAPDTQYF. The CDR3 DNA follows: TGTGCCAGCAGTGAATCTAGAAGCGCTCCTGATACGCAGTATTTT.

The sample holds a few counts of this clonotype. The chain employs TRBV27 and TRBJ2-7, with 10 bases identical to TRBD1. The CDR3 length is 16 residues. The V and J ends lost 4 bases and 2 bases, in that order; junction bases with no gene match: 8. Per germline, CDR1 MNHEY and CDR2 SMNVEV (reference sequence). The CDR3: CASSWTGGERTYEQYF. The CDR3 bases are TGTGCCAGCAGTTGGACAGGGGGGGAGAGAACCTACGAGCAGTACTTC.

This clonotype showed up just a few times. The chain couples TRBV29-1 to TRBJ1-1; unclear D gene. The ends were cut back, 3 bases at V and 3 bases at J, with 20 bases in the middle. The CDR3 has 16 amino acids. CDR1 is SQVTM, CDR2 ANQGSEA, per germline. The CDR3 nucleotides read TGCAGCGTTGAGACCAATATTAAGAACATCTACACTGAAGCTTTCTTT. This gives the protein CSVETNIKNIYTEAFF.

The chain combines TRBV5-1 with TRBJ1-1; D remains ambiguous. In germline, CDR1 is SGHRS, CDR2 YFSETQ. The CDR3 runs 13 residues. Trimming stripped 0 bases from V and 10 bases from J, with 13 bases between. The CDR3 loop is CASSLARNTGAFF. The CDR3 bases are TGCGCCAGCAGCTTGGCCAGGAACACCGGAGCTTTCTTT. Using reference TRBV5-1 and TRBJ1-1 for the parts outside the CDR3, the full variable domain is KAGVTQTPRYLIKTRGQQVTLSCSPISGHRSVSWYQQTPGQGLQFLFEYFSETQRNKGNFPGRFSGRQFSNSRSEMNVSTLELGDSALYLCASSLARNTGAFFGQGTRLTVV.

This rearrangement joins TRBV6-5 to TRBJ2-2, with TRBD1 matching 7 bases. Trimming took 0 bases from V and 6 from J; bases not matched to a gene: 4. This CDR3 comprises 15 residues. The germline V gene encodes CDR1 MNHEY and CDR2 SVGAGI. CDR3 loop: CASSYSHQGAGELFF. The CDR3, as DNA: TGTGCCAGCAGTTACTCCCATCAGGGGGCCGGGGAGCTGTTTTTT.

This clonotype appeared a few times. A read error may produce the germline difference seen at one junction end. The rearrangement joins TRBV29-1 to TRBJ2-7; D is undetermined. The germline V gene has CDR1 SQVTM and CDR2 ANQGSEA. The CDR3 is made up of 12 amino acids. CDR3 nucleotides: TGCAGCGTGGAAGTGGTGGGCTACGAGCAGTACTTC. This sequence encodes CSVEVVGYEQYF.

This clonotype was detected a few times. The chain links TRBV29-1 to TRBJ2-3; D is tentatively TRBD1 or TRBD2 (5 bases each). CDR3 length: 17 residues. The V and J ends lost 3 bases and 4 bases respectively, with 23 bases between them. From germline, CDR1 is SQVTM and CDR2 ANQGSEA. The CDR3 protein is CSVEGSPGPPVSDTQYF. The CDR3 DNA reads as TGCAGCGTTGAGGGTTCCCCGGGACCTCCAGTTTCAGATACGCAGTATTTT.

The CDR3 spells CASSVRTSGSRGAGELFF. The DNA for the CDR3 is TGTGCCAGCAGCGTACGGACTAGCGGGAGTAGAGGTGCCGGGGAGCTGTTTTTT. This chain joins TRBV9 and TRBJ2-2, with TRBD2 matching over 13 bases. The V and J ends lost 1 base and 6 bases, in that order; junction bases with no gene match: 9. CDR3 length equals 18 residues. The germline CDR1 and CDR2 sequences are SGDLS and YYNGEE.

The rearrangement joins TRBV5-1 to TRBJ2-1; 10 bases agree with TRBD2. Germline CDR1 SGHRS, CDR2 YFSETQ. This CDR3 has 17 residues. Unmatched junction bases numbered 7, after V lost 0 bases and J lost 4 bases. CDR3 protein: CASSLDRLAGFYNEQFF. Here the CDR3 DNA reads TGCGCCAGCAGCTTGGACAGACTAGCGGGCTTTTACAATGAGCAGTTCTTC. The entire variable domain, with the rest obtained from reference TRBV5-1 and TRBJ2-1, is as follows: KAGVTQTPRYLIKTRGQQVTLSCSPISGHRSVSWYQQTPGQGLQFLFEYFSETQRNKGNFPGRFSGRQFSNSRSEMNVSTLELGDSALYLCASSLDRLAGFYNEQFFGPGTRLTVL.

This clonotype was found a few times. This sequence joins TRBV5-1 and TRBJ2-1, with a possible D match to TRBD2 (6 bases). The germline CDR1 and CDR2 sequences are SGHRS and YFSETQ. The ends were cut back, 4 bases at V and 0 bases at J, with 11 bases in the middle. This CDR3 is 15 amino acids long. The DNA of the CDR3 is TGCGCCAGCAGCCCGGGAGCCCACTCCTACAATGAGCAGTTCTTC. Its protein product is CASSPGAHSYNEQFF.

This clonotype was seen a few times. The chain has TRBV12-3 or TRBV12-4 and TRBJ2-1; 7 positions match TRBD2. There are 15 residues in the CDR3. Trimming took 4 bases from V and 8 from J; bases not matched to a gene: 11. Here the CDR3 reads CASSSPGGRKHEQFF. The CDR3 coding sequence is TGTGCCAGCAGTTCCCCGGGGGGTAGGAAACATGAGCAGTTCTTC.

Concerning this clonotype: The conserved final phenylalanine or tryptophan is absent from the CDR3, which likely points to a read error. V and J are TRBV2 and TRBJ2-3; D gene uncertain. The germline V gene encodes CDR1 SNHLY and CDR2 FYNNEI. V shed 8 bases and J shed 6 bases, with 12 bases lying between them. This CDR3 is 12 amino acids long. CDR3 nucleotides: TGTGCCAGCTCCGATCAGTGGGATACGCAGTATTAT. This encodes CASSDQWDTQYY.

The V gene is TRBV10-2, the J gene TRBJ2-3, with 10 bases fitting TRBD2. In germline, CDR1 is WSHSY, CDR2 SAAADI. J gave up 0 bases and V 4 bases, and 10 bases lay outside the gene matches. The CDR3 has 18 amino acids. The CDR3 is CASSGGTSAFPSTDTQYF. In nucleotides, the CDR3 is TGCGCCAGCAGTGGAGGGACTAGCGCGTTCCCTAGCACAGATACGCAGTATTTT.

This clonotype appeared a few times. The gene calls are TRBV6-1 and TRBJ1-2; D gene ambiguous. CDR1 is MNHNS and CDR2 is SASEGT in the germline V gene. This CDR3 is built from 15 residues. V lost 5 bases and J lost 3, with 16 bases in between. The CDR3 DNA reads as TGTGCCAGCAGTCAAGAGAGAGGGAGCTACTATGGCTACACCTTC. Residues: CASSQERGSYYGYTF.

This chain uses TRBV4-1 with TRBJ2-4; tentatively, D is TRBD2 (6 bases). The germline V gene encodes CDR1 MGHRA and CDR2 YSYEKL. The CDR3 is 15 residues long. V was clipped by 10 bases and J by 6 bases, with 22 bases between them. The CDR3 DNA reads TGCGCCACTAGCGACGGACGCCCCGTCCCAAACATTCAGTACTTC. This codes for CATSDGRPVPNIQYF.

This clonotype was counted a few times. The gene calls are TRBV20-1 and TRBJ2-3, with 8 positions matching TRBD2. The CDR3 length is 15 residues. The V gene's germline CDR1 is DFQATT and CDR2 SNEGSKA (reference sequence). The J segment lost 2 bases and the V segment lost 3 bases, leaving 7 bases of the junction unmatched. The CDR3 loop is CSASGWREDTDTQYF. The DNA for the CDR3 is TGCAGTGCTAGCGGATGGCGGGAGGACACAGATACGCAGTATTTT.

The CDR3 is CSVIWGLAHQKTQYF. The CDR3 DNA follows: TGCAGTGTAATCTGGGGCCTAGCGCATCAAAAGACCCAGTACTTC. The chain recombines TRBV20-1 with TRBJ2-5, with D possibly being TRBD2 (6 bases). Trimming cost V 7 bases and J 6 bases, with 24 bases left between them. Germline-derived CDR1 and CDR2 are DFQATT and SNEGSKA (reference sequence). The CDR3 runs to 15 residues.

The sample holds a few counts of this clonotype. DNA of the CDR3: TGTGCCAGCAGCTCGGACAGGAGAACTATGAACACTGAAGCTTTCTTT. This sequence encodes CASSSDRRTMNTEAFF. This chain uses TRBV7-8 with TRBJ1-1, with TRBD1 identical over 7 bases. Germline assignment: CDR1 SGHVS and CDR2 FQNEAQ. With 4 bases clipped from V and 0 bases from J, the junction kept 8 bases outside the gene matches. This CDR3 contains 16 residues.

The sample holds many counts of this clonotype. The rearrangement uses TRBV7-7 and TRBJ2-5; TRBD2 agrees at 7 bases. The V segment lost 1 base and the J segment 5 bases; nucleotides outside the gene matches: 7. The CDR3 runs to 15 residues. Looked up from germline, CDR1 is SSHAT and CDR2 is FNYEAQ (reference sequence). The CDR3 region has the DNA TGTGCCAGCAGCTTAGGCTCTAGCGGTGTTGAGACCCAGTACTTC. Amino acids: CASSLGSSGVETQYF.

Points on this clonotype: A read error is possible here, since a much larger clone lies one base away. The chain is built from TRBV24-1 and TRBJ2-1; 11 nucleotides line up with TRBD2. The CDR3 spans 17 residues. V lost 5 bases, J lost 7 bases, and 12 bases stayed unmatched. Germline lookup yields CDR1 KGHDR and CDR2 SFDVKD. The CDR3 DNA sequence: TGTGCCACCAGTGGTACCAAAGGGACTAGCGGAAGAAATGAGCAGTTCTTC. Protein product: CATSGTKGTSGRNEQFF.